Following are 24 T cell receptor beta chains from one sample sequenced in a study of cytomegalovirus exposure and HLA in healthy donors (dated by TCRdb to between 2016 and 2019). The library came from the immunoSEQ multiplex PCR assay. For the multiplex PCR, a mixture combining 60 forward primers for TCR Vbeta segments and 13 reverse primers for TCR Jbeta segments was used. TCRdb retrieved this table from immuneACCESS and kept in-frame rearrangements only. Not all clones are present; in checked studies, unresolved V genes account for under half, and no reason is known for the remainder. This sample's table has entries for tens of thousands of clones. 2.5% to 3% of the sample goes to the ten largest clones. Sequencing was performed on PBMCs. The receptor source for this set is a middle-aged man in good health and CMV-seronegative.

V gene TRBV7-9 combines with J gene TRBJ1-1; D unresolved. This CDR3 contains 13 residues. V was clipped by 1 base and J by 5 bases, with 8 bases between them. Germline V gives CDR1 SEHNR, CDR2 FQNEAQ (reference sequence). In DNA, the CDR3 is TGTGCCAGCAGCTTAGGTGGGGAGACTGAAGCTTTCTTT. Protein product: CASSLGGETEAFF.

The V gene is TRBV4-1, the J gene TRBJ1-3; 7 bases agree with TRBD1. Trimming cost V 4 bases and J 2 bases; bases outside gene matches: 5. This CDR3 is built from 15 residues. Germline V lookup: CDR1 MGHRA, CDR2 YSYEKL. The DNA of the CDR3 is TGCGCCAGCAGCCCACATACAGGGGCTGGAAACACCATATATTTT. This sequence encodes CASSPHTGAGNTIYF.

The J gene is TRBJ2-5, the V gene TRBV11-2; D gene ambiguous. Trimming removed 1 base from V and 5 bases from J, with 5 bases in between. The CDR3 sequence is 12 residues long. Germline lookup yields CDR1 SGHAT and CDR2 FQNNGV. The CDR3 DNA reads TGTGCCAGCAGCTTAGCGCGGGAGACCCAGTACTTC. The encoded protein is CASSLARETQYF.

The chain recombines TRBV9 with TRBJ2-5; D ambiguous. The CDR3 has 13 amino acids. CDR1 is SGDLS and CDR2 is YYNGEE in the germline V gene. Trimming took 0 bases from V and 2 from J, leaving 5 bases between them. As DNA, the CDR3 is TGTGCCAGCAGCGTAGCACTACAAGAGACCCAGTACTTC. Its translation is CASSVALQETQYF.

The V gene is TRBV6-5, the J gene TRBJ2-1, with no clear D. The germline V gene encodes CDR1 MNHEY and CDR2 SVGAGI. The CDR3 sequence is 11 residues long. Trimming cost V 4 bases and J 7 bases, with 5 bases left between them. DNA of the CDR3: TGTGCCAGCAGTTCACTTAATGAGCAGTTCTTC. The encoded protein is CASSSLNEQFF.

This chain joins TRBV9 and TRBJ2-1; TRBD2 agrees at 10 bases. CDR1 SGDLS and CDR2 YYNGEE come from the germline V gene. Trimming at V came to 0 bases and at J to 0 bases, leaving 3 bases not matched to a gene. This CDR3 has 17 residues. The CDR3 spells CASSVASGGTSYNEQFF. In DNA form, the CDR3 reads TGTGCCAGCAGCGTAGCTAGCGGGGGTACCTCCTACAATGAGCAGTTCTTC.

This chain uses TRBV7-9 with TRBJ1-3; D unresolved. Trimming removed 1 base from V and 2 bases from J, with 6 bases in between. This CDR3 has 14 amino acids. The germline gives CDR1 SEHNR, CDR2 FQNEAQ (reference sequence). CDR3 sequence: CASSLVTTGNTIYF. The DNA for the CDR3 is TGTGCCAGCAGCTTAGTAACAACTGGAAACACCATATATTTT.

The rearrangement uses TRBV10-2 and TRBJ1-4; 7 bases fit TRBD1. The CDR3 sequence is 17 residues long. The J segment lost 5 bases and the V segment lost 1 base, leaving 10 bases of the junction unmatched. Germline V gene data show CDR1 as WSHSY and CDR2 as SAAADI. The CDR3 reads CASSELTGTARNEKLFF. The CDR3 bases are TGCGCCAGCAGTGAGTTGACCGGGACAGCGAGGAATGAAAAACTGTTTTTT.

The gene calls are TRBV7-2 and TRBJ2-3; 8 bases line up with TRBD2. This CDR3 comprises 15 residues. Germline trimming cut 2 bases from V and 2 bases from J; bases unmatched to any gene: 3. From germline, CDR1 is SGHTA and CDR2 FQGNSA. The DNA for the CDR3 is TGTGCCAGCAGCTTAAGTAGCGGGGCCACAGATACGCAGTATTTT. It translates to CASSLSSGATDTQYF.

The chain carries TRBV13 and TRBJ2-7; 10 bases are shared with TRBD1. Trimming took 2 bases from V and 3 from J; bases not matched to a gene: 22. Germline CDR1 and CDR2: PRHDT and FYEKMQ (reference sequence). The CDR3 has 21 residues. The CDR3 sequence is CASSLRARGQGDLRGNYEQYF. Written as DNA, the CDR3 is TGTGCCAGCAGCTTAAGGGCTCGCGGACAGGGGGACCTAAGAGGGAACTACGAGCAGTACTTC.

This rearrangement joins TRBV25-1 to TRBJ1-6; D is uncertain. The length of the CDR3 is 12 residues. Germline V gives CDR1 MGHDK, CDR2 SYGVNS. Between the trimmed V and J ends, which lost 3 bases and 8 bases, there was a span of 5 bases. The CDR3 DNA is TGTGCCAGCAGTGATCAGGATTCACCCCTCCACTTT. Translation gives CASSDQDSPLHF.

The rearrangement links TRBV28 to TRBJ2-7; D is unresolved. This CDR3 contains 14 residues. Trimming stripped 1 base from V and 5 bases from J, with 12 bases between. The germline V gene has CDR1 MDHEN and CDR2 SYDVKM. DNA for the CDR3: TGTGCCAGCAGTTTATTCGGAACTGGGCACGAGCAGTACTTC. This encodes CASSLFGTGHEQYF.

The chain has TRBV6-1 and TRBJ2-7; possible D gene TRBD1, 5 bases. The CDR3 covers 12 residues. The germline V gene encodes CDR1 MNHNS and CDR2 SASEGT. The V and J ends lost 4 bases and 3 bases respectively, with 7 bases between them. CDR3 DNA: TGTGCCAGCAGTGGACAGCGCTACGAGCAGTACTTC. Translating it yields CASSGQRYEQYF.

The chain joins TRBV6-5 to TRBJ1-6; perhaps TRBD1 as D (6 bases). CDR3 size: 15 residues. Germline V gene data show CDR1 as MNHEY and CDR2 as SVGAGI. Deletions cut 5 bases from V and 2 bases from J, with 10 bases between. The DNA for the CDR3 is TGTGCCAGCAGTGGCAGGGGCGCCTATAATTCACCCCTCCACTTT. The encoded protein is CASSGRGAYNSPLHF.

With regard to this clone: An end of the junction does not agree with germline; a read error may underlie this. The chain couples TRBV30 to TRBJ1-1; D possibly corresponds to TRBD1 (5 bases). This CDR3 has 15 residues. The germline gives CDR1 GTSNPN, CDR2 SVGIG (reference sequence). CDR3 residues: CACSGRQQVNTEAFF. CDR3 nucleotides: TGTGCCTGTAGTGGGAGACAGCAGGTGAACACTGAAGCTTTCTTT.

In DNA form, the CDR3 reads TGTGCCAGCTCACTCCGGGATACGCAGTATTTT. This encodes CASSLRDTQYF. This rearrangement joins TRBV18 to TRBJ2-3; D not certain. Germline-derived CDR1 and CDR2 are KGHSH and LQKENI. Trimming pared 4 bases from V and 6 bases from J, leaving 5 bases between. The CDR3 length is 11 residues.

This rearrangement joins TRBV5-4 to TRBJ1-3; no reliable D call. V gave up 3 bases and J gave up 0 bases, with 13 bases separating them. This CDR3 has 16 amino acids. CDR1 and CDR2 from the germline V gene are SGHNT and YYREEE (reference sequence). This chain's CDR3 is CASSWGGRSSGNTIYF. The CDR3 bases are TGTGCCAGCAGCTGGGGAGGCAGGAGCTCTGGAAACACCATATATTTT.

This sequence joins TRBV5-4 and TRBJ2-3, with 9 bases identical to TRBD2. The germline CDR1 and CDR2 sequences are SGHNT and YYREEE (reference sequence). The CDR3 totals 15 residues. The V and J ends lost 2 bases and 2 bases, in that order; junction bases with no gene match: 3. The CDR3 DNA reads TGTGCCAGCAGCTTTGGCGGGGGGGCCACAGATACGCAGTATTTT. Translating it yields CASSFGGGATDTQYF.

This chain connects TRBV7-9 to TRBJ2-5; the match to TRBD1 covers 8 bases. Near its end, the DNA agrees better with TRBJ2-7, so the J call may be wrong. This CDR3 spans 13 amino acids. Germline V lookup: CDR1 SEHNR, CDR2 FQNEAQ (reference sequence). CDR3 residues: CASSTPQGGEQYF. For the CDR3, the DNA is TGTGCCAGCAGCACCCCACAGGGGGGCGAGCAGTACTTC.

The rearrangement uses TRBV9 and TRBJ1-1, with TRBD1 as a possible D gene (5 bases). V lost 0 bases, J lost 5 bases, and 17 bases lay in between. CDR1 and CDR2 from the germline V gene are SGDLS and YYNGEE. The CDR3 runs to 16 residues. CDR3 sequence (DNA): TGTGCCAGCAGCGTAGCTATCGGCAGGGATGGTACTGAAGCTTTCTTT. It yields the protein CASSVAIGRDGTEAFF.

Remarks on this clone: An end of the junction differs from the germline gene, which may be a read error. The V and J genes are TRBV4-1 and TRBJ2-1, with 9 bases identical to TRBD2. The V gene's germline CDR1 is MGHRA and CDR2 YSYEKL. The CDR3 consists of 15 residues. CDR3 loop: CASRQAPGLASEQFF. DNA of the CDR3: TGCGCCAGCAGGCAAGCCCCGGGACTAGCTAGTGAGCAGTTCTTC.

V usage is TRBV4-2 and J usage is TRBJ2-1; 11 bases are a match to TRBD2. CDR1 LGHNA and CDR2 YNFKEQ come from the germline V gene. V lost 4 bases and J lost 7; bases outside the gene matches: 12. This CDR3 has 17 residues. The CDR3 here is CASSPLSGGAIMNEQFF. The CDR3 DNA is TGTGCCAGCAGCCCTCTTAGCGGGGGGGCAATAATGAATGAGCAGTTCTTC.

In regard to this clone: At one end, the junction sequence differs from germline, possibly due to a read error. At the DNA level, this CDR3 is encoded by other sequences in the same sample as well. The chain links TRBV30 to TRBJ1-6; D uncertain. Looked up from germline, CDR1 is GTSNPN and CDR2 is SVGIG (reference sequence). CDR3 length: 16 amino acids. CDR3 DNA: TGTGCCTGGAGCCGACTGGCACGCTCCTATAATTCGCCCCTCCACTTT. It specifies CAWSRLARSYNSPLHF.

V is TRBV18 and J is TRBJ2-7, with 9 bases that match TRBD1. Losses at the gene ends were 4 bases for V and 5 bases for J; bases not matched to a gene: 3. CDR1 KGHSH and CDR2 LQKENI come from the germline V gene. The CDR3 length is 13 residues. CDR3 in DNA: TGTGCCAGCTCACAGCGGACAGGGGACGAGCAGTACTTC. The encoded protein is CASSQRTGDEQYF.